The entry below describes one T cell receptor (beta chain). Antigen specificity is unknown. This sample stems from a study of beta chain features in type 1 diabetes. Of the isolated RNA, all was reverse transcribed, and so the sequenced material was expressed TCRB transcripts. Profiling relied on immunoSEQ multiplex PCR, and the TCRdb table lists in-frame clones only, not all of them. The table shows about 740,000 clones, with roughly an eighth occurring only once. The study's findings and limits: Whether TCRB rearrangement is influenced by HLA type went unresolved here. TCRB CDR3s were moderately but significantly shorter in Type 1 diabetes patients in all four CD4+ subsets.

The receptor comes from a man between 18 and 29 years old with type 1 diabetes. Specimen: naive CD4+ T cells from blood.

The DNA for the CDR3 is TGTGCCATCAGCCTGACAAGGGAGGGCCAGCCCCAGCATTTT. It yields the protein CAISLTREGQPQHF. The J gene is TRBJ1-5, the V gene TRBV10-3; no definite D call. Germline CDR1 is ENHRY and CDR2 is SYGVKD. This CDR3 is 14 amino acids long. Trimming took off 6 bases at V and 7 bases at J, with 16 bases between the two ends.